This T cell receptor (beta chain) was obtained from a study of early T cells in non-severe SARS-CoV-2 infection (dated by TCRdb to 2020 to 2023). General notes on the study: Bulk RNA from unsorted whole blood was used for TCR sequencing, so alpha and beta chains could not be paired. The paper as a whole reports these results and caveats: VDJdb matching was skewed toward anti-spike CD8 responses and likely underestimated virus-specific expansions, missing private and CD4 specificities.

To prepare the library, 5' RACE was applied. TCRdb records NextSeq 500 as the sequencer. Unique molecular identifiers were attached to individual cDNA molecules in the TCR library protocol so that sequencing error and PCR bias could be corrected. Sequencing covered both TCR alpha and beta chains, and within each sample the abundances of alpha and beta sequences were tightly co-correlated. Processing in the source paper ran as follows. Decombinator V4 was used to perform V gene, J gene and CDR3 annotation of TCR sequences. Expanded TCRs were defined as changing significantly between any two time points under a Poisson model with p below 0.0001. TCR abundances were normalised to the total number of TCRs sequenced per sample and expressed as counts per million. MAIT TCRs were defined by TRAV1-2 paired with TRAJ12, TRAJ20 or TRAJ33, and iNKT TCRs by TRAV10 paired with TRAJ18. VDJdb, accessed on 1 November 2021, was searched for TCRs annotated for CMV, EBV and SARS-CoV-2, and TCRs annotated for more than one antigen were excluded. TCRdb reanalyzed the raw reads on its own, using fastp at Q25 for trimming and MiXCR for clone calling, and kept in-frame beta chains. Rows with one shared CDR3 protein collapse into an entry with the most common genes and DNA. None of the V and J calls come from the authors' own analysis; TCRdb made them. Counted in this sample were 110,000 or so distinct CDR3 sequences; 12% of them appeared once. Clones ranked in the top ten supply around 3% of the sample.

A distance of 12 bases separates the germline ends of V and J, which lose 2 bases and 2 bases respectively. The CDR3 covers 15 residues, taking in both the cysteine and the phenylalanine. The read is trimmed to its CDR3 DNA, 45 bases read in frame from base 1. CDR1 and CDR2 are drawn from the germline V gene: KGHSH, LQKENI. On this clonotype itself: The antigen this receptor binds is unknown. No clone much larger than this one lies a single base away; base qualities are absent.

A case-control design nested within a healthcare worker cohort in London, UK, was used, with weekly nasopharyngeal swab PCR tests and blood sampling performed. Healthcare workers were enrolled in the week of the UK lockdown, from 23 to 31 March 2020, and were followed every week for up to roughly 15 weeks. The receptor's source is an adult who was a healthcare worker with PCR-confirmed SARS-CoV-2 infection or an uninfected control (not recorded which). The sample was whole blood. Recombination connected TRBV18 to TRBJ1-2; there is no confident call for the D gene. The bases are TGTGCCAGCTCACCATTCCCGGCCAGCAACTATGGCTACACCTTC. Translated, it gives CASSPFPASNYGYTF.